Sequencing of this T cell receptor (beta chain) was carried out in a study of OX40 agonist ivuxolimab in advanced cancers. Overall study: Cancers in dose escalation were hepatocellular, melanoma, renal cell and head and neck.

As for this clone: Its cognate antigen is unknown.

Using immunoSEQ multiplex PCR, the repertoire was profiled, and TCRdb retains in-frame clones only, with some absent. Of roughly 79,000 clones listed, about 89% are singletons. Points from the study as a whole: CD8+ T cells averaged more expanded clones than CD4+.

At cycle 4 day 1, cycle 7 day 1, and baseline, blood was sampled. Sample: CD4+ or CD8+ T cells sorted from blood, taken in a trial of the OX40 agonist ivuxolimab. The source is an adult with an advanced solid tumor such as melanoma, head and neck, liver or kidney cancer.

The CDR3 DNA is TGTGCCAGTAGTATAAGGCTAGCGGGTGATAGGGGTGAGCAGTTCTTC. Its translation: CASSIRLAGDRGEQFF. The chain combines TRBV19 with TRBJ2-1; 8 bases fit TRBD2. Germline CDR1 and CDR2: LNHDA and SQIVND (reference sequence). The CDR3 is made up of 16 amino acids. V shed 2 bases and J 9 bases; nucleotides not matched to a gene: 12.